What follows are 2 T cell receptor beta chains derived from one specimen sequenced in a study of T cells in Graves' hyperthyroidism and ophthalmopathy. TCR beta CDR3 regions were amplified from RNA. The HTBI primer set served for first-round RT-PCR of the TCR CDR3. TCRdb fed the multiplex PCR reads into MiXCR, producing one record per CDR3 protein. The table shows 450,000 to 650,000 distinct CDR3 sequences, with 15% to 20% occurring only once. Sequenced: blood. Receptors were obtained from a woman between 18 and 30 years old with Graves' ophthalmopathy.

The J gene is TRBJ2-1, the V gene TRBV28; D might be TRBD2 (5 bases). The CDR3 has 16 residues. CDR1 MDHEN and CDR2 SYDVKM come from the germline V gene. The germline V and J ends were trimmed by 2 bases and 0 bases, with 11 bases remaining between them. DNA of the CDR3: TGTGCCAGCAGTTTAGATCGGGAAGACTCCTACAATGAGCAGTTCTTC. Its translation: CASSLDREDSYNEQFF.

The sample holds many counts of this clonotype. The rearrangement links TRBV7-8 to TRBJ1-2, with 11 nucleotides matching TRBD1. The CDR3 totals 15 residues. Trimming took 2 bases from V and 6 from J; bases not matched to a gene: 5. The germline gives CDR1 SGHVS, CDR2 FQNEAQ. CDR3 in amino acids: CASSLSRTGGDGYTF. The CDR3 region has the DNA TGTGCCAGCAGCTTATCGCGGACAGGGGGCGATGGCTACACCTTC. Using reference TRBV7-8 and TRBJ1-2 for the parts outside the CDR3, the full variable domain is GAGVSQSPRYKVAKRGQDVALRCDPISGHVSLFWYQQALGQGPEFLTYFQNEAQLDKSGLPSDRFFAERPEGSVSTLKIQRTQQEDSAVYLCASSLSRTGGDGYTFGSGTRLTVV.